A single sample gave rise to the 17 T cell receptor beta chains below, sequenced in a study of T cell changes during pregnancy in multiple sclerosis. Assay: immunoSEQ multiplex PCR; the TCRdb copy retains only in-frame clones and omits some. The table has approximately 85,000 clones, approximately 90% seen once. Sequences were derived from peripheral blood, sampled in the first trimester of pregnancy. The receptors originated from a female donor with multiple sclerosis, enrolled in a pregnancy study.

This chain joins TRBV4-1 and TRBJ2-7; no reliable D call. This CDR3 comprises 14 residues. Per the germline V gene, CDR1 is MGHRA and CDR2 is YSYEKL. V was pared by 1 base and J by 0 bases, with 7 bases between. The CDR3 sequence: CASSQAIASYEQYF. The CDR3 DNA reads as TGCGCCAGCAGCCAAGCTATCGCCTCCTACGAGCAGTACTTC.

The chain uses TRBV28 and TRBJ2-7; tentatively, D is TRBD2 (6 bases). CDR3 length: 11 amino acids. Germline loops: CDR1 MDHEN, CDR2 SYDVKM. V was shortened by 10 bases and J by 6 bases, with 13 bases between the two germline ends. Here the CDR3 DNA reads TGTGCCACTGCTAGCGTAGTCGAGCAGTACTTC. Amino acid sequence: CATASVVEQYF.

The chain combines TRBV14 with TRBJ1-1; D call uncertain. Trimming removed 4 bases at V and 4 bases at J, with 10 bases between. The germline V gene encodes CDR1 SGHDN and CDR2 FVKESK. The CDR3 has 13 residues. CDR3 DNA: TGTGCCAGCAGCCCCCTCAGGTTCACTGAAGCTTTCTTT. It encodes CASSPLRFTEAFF.

The chain employs TRBV20-1 and TRBJ1-1, with D unclear. Trimming took 6 bases from V and 8 from J, leaving 4 bases between them. Germline assignment: CDR1 DFQATT and CDR2 SNEGSKA (reference sequence). This CDR3 has 8 amino acids. CDR3 residues: CSAREAFF. The CDR3 region has the DNA TGCAGTGCCCGGGAAGCTTTCTTT.

The chain has TRBV19 and TRBJ2-3; D gene unclear. Trimming stripped 6 bases from V and 2 bases from J, with 12 bases between. CDR3 length: 14 residues. Germline V lookup: CDR1 LNHDA, CDR2 SQIVND (reference sequence). CDR3 nucleotide sequence: TGTGCCAGTAGCAAACTGGTCCACACAGATACGCAGTATTTT. Its protein is CASSKLVHTDTQYF.

The chain combines TRBV2 with TRBJ2-2; TRBD2 aligns across 7 bases. Germline V CDR1 and CDR2: SNHLY, FYNNEI. Trimming removed 3 bases from V and 4 bases from J; junction bases left unmatched: 5. This CDR3 spans 15 amino acids. CDR3 region: CASSDGGGSTGELFF. Here the CDR3 DNA reads TGTGCCAGCAGTGATGGGGGGGGGAGCACCGGGGAGCTGTTTTTT.

In this sample, this clone turned up once. The rearrangement joins TRBV28 to TRBJ2-7, with D possibly TRBD1 on 5 matching bases. Looked up from germline, CDR1 is MDHEN and CDR2 is SYDVKM. V lost 2 bases and J lost 4, with 15 bases in between. The CDR3 loop spans 15 amino acids. Written as DNA, the CDR3 is TGTGCCAGCAGTTTAAGGTGGCAGGGAACGTACGAGCAGTACTTC. Translated, it gives CASSLRWQGTYEQYF.

The chain joins TRBV19 to TRBJ2-3; D may be TRBD1 (5 bases). The germline V gene encodes CDR1 LNHDA and CDR2 SQIVND (reference sequence). The CDR3 length is 14 residues. V lost 5 bases, J lost 6 bases, and 15 bases lay in between. The CDR3 loop reads CASSQGALLDTQYF. CDR3 in DNA: TGTGCCAGTAGTCAAGGGGCTTTGTTGGATACGCAGTATTTT.

The rearrangement links TRBV29-1 to TRBJ2-2, with TRBD2 matching over 8 bases. From germline, CDR1 is SQVTM and CDR2 ANQGSEA. Germline trimming cut 6 bases from V and 7 bases from J; bases unmatched to any gene: 10. This CDR3 is 14 amino acids long. This CDR3 is CSVGPGGTGGELFF. The DNA for the CDR3 is TGCAGCGTGGGCCCGGGGGGGACCGGCGGGGAGCTGTTTTTT.

V and J are TRBV27 and TRBJ2-7; D may be TRBD2 (6 bases). This CDR3 spans 13 amino acids. The germline V gene has CDR1 MNHEY and CDR2 SMNVEV (reference sequence). V shed 4 bases and J shed 13 bases, with 20 bases lying between them. This CDR3 is CASSSAGTGTLYF. In DNA, the CDR3 is TGTGCCAGCAGTTCAGCTGGGACTGGGACTTTATACTTC.

This clone was observed once. The V and J genes are TRBV20-1 and TRBJ2-5; D not certain. V was trimmed by 4 bases and J by 4 bases, leaving 7 bases between them. CDR3 length: 11 residues. Looked up from germline, CDR1 is DFQATT and CDR2 is SNEGSKA (reference sequence). This chain's CDR3 is CSAIKSETQYF. Written as DNA, the CDR3 is TGCAGTGCTATTAAATCAGAGACCCAGTACTTC.

The chain has TRBV27 and TRBJ2-3; D may be TRBD1 (5 bases). Trimming took off 4 bases at V and 4 bases at J, with 9 bases between the two ends. Germline V gene lookup returns CDR1 MNHEY and CDR2 SMNVEV (reference sequence). The CDR3 consists of 13 residues. CDR3 amino acids: CASSSWGPDTQYF. DNA of the CDR3: TGTGCCAGCAGTTCCTGGGGCCCAGATACGCAGTATTTT.

V gene TRBV6-6 combines with J gene TRBJ2-3; a weak D match, TRBD1 (5 bases). In germline, CDR1 is MNHNY, CDR2 SVGAGI (reference sequence). CDR3 length equals 14 residues. With 4 bases removed from V and 6 bases from J, the gap between germline ends came to 14 bases. CDR3 coding DNA: TGTGCCAGCAGTTCTGGCAGGGTGCGGGATACGCAGTATTTT. This translates into CASSSGRVRDTQYF.

The chain joins TRBV27 to TRBJ1-1, with a possible D match to TRBD1 (5 bases). The germline CDR1 and CDR2 sequences are MNHEY and SMNVEV (reference sequence). With 3 bases removed from V and 6 bases from J, the gap between germline ends came to 11 bases. CDR3 length: 13 residues. CDR3 amino acids: CASSFIREAEAFF. DNA for the CDR3: TGTGCCAGCAGTTTTATCAGGGAGGCTGAAGCTTTCTTT.

The chain joins TRBV7-9 to TRBJ2-7, with TRBD2 identical over 11 bases. Germline CDR1 SEHNR, CDR2 FQNEAQ (reference sequence). V shed 5 bases and J 2 bases; nucleotides not matched to a gene: 5. The CDR3 is 15 amino acids. CDR3 amino acids: CASSPRSGGAYEQYF. CDR3 in DNA: TGTGCCAGCAGCCCACGTAGCGGGGGGGCCTACGAGCAGTACTTC. Filled out from reference TRBV7-9 and TRBJ2-7, the complete variable domain reads DTGVSQNPRHKITKRGQNVTFRCDPISEHNRLYWYRQTLGQGPEFLTYFQNEAQLEKSRLLSDRFSAERPKGSFSTLEIQRTEQGDSAMYLCASSPRSGGAYEQYFGPGTRLTVT.

This clone was detected only once. The chain carries TRBV13 and TRBJ2-5; 11 positions agree with TRBD1. The CDR3 has 14 residues. Germline V gene data show CDR1 as PRHDT and CDR2 as FYEKMQ (reference sequence). Unmatched junction bases numbered 1, after V lost 3 bases and J lost 4 bases. CDR3 sequence: CASSLGQGGETQYF. CDR3 DNA sequence: TGTGCCAGCAGCTTGGGACAGGGGGGAGAGACCCAGTACTTC.

The rearrangement joins TRBV9 to TRBJ2-1; 8 bases match TRBD2. V lost 2 bases and J lost 9; bases outside the gene matches: 16. The CDR3 runs 17 residues. Germline lookup yields CDR1 SGDLS and CDR2 YYNGEE. The CDR3 DNA sequence: TGTGCCAGCAGCGTTTTATCAGGGGCGGGAGGTAACGTTGAGCAGTTCTTC. It is translated as CASSVLSGAGGNVEQFF.